This TCR beta chain was recorded in a study of blood T cell repertoires in COVID-19 (dated by TCRdb to about 2020). Regarding the complete study: The collaborator samples originated in the United States, Italy and Spain and spanned the acute and convalescent phases of COVID-19. The prospective study material was composed of cDNA or gDNA derived from T cells, B-cell-depleted T cells, or PBMCs. Deeply sampled blood TCRbeta repertoires from subjects exposed to, actively infected with, or recovered from COVID-19 were included in the dataset. The repertoires were released in a freely available public database meant as a resource for research on the immune response to SARS-CoV-2. The samples were drawn from the first 160 participants of the ongoing ImmuneRACE study and from more than 1,000 subjects provided by 6 global collaborators. Nearly every sample came with metadata listing a de-identified subject ID, COVID-19 status, age in years and sex. HLA class I and class II types, where available, came from metadata supplied by the sample provider rather than from assay-based typing. Findings and caveats that apply to the study as a whole: The amount of clinical and demographic metadata varied by source and participant and was provided uncurated.

TCRbeta CDR3 regions were amplified from genomic DNA using the immunoSEQ Assay, a bias-controlled multiplex PCR. On the authors' methods: The number of nucleated cells in each sample was estimated from the amplification of reference gene primers within the assay. Sequence reads were collapsed and filtered to measure the absolute abundance of every unique TCRbeta CDR3 rearrangement. For each sample, productive Simpson clonality was calculated as the square root of Simpson's diversity index across productive rearrangements. What TCRdb holds here is the immuneACCESS table cut down to in-frame rearrangements. Part of the clones is not present; checked against another copy, under half of the missing clones reflect an unresolved V gene, and the others are unexplained. Clone size and the V and J calls come from that table; the DNA yielded D and trimming. The sample table holds around 310,000 clones, of which approximately 89% were seen once. Of the sample, around an eighth is held by the ten largest clones.

CDR1 and CDR2, per the germline V gene, are ENHRY and SYGVKD. V is reduced by 4 bases and J by 5 bases, leaving a spacing of 3 bases between them. The CDR3, from cysteine to phenylalanine, totals 11 residues. The entry retains the CDR3 DNA only, 33 bases that are in frame from base 1. Whole blood was collected in K2EDTA tubes by collaborating institutions according to the institutions' own protocols. For TCRbeta analysis, collaborators shipped samples as frozen whole blood, isolated PBMCs, or DNA extracted from either of those sample types. Details on this clone: Its target antigen remains unknown. One base away there is no much larger clone; base qualities are not given.

The source of this sequence is an older woman with acute or convalescent COVID-19. The chain is assembled from TRBV10-3 and TRBJ2-1; the D gene remains uncertain. The source material was peripheral blood. The DNA sequence reads TGTGCCATCAGTGTAGACAATGAGCAGTTCTTC. Its amino acids are CAISVDNEQFF.